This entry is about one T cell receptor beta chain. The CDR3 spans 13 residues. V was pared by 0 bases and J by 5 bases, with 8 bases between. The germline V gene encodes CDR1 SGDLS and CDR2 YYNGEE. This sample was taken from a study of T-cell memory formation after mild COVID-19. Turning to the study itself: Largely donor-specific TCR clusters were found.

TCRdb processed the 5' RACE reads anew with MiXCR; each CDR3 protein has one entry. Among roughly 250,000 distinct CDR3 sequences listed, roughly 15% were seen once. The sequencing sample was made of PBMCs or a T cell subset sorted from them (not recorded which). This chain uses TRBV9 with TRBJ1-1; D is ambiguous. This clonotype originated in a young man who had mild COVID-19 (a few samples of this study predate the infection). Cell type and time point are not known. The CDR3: CASSVVPLTEAFF. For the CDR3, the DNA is TGTGCCAGCAGCGTAGTCCCCTTAACTGAAGCTTTCTTT.